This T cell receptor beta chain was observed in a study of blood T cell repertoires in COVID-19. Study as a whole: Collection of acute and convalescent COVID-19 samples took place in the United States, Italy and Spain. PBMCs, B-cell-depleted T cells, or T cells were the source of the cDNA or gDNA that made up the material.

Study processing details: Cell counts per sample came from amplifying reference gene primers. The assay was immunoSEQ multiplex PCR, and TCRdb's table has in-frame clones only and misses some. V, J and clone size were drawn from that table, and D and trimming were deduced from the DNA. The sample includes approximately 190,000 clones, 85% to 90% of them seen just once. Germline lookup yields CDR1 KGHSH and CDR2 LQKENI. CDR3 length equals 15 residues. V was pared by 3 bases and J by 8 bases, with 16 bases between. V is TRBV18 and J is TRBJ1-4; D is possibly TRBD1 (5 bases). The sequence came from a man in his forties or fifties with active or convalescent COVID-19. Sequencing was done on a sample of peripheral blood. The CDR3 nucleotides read TGTGCCAGCTCACCCCCGATGGGGGGAGGAGAAAAACTGTTTTTT. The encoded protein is CASSPPMGGGEKLFF.